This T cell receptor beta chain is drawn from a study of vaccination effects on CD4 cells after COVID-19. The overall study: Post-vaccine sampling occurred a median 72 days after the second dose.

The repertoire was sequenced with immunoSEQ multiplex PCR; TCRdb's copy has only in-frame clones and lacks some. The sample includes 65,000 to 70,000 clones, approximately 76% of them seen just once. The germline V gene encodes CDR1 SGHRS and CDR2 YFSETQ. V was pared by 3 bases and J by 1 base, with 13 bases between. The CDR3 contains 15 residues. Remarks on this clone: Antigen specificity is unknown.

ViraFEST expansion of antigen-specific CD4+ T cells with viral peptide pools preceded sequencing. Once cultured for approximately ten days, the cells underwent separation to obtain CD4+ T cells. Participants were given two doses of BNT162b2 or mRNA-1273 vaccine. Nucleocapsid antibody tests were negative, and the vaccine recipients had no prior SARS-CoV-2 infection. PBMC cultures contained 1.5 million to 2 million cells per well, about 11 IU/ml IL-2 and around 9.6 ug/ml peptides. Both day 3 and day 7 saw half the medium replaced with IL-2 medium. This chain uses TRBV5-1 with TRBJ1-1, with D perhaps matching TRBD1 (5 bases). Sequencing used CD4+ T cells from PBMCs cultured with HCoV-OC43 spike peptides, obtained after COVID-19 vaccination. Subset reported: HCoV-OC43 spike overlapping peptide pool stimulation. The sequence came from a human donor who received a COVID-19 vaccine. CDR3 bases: TGCGCCAGCAGCTCCGGGGCGGGGAGGAACACTGAAGCTTTCTTT. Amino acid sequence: CASSSGAGRNTEAFF.